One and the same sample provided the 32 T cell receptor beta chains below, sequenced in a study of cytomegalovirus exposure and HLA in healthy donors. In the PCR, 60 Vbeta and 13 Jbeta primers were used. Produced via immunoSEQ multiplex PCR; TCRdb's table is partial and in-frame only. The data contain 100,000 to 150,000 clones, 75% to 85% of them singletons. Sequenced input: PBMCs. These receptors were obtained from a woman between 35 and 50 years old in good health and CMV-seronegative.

DNA for the CDR3: TGTGCCAGCAGTTCCGGACTTCCCTACAGTTCACCCCTCCACTTT. This gives the protein CASSSGLPYSSPLHF. J is TRBJ1-6 and V is TRBV6-5, with D uncertain. This CDR3 is built from 15 residues. The V end was cut by 4 bases, the J end by 9 bases, with 16 bases between. Germline CDR1 reads MNHEY; CDR2 reads SVGAGI.

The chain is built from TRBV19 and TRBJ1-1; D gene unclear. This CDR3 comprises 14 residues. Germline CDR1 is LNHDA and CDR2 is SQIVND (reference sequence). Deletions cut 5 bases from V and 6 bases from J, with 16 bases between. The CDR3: CASSSWPSFPEAFF. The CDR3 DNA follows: TGTGCCAGTAGTTCATGGCCCTCCTTCCCTGAAGCTTTCTTT.

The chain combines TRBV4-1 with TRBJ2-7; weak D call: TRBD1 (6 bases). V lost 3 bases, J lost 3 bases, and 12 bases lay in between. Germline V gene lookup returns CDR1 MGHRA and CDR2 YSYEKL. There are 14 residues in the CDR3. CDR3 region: CASSHLTGYYEQYF. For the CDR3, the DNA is TGCGCCAGCAGCCACTTGACAGGCTACTACGAGCAGTACTTC.

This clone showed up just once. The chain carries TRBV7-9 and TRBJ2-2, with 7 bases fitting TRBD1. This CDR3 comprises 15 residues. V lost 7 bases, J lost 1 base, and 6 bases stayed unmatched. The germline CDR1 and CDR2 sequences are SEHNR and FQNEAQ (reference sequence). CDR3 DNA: TGTGCCAGCATTATGGGACAGCAGAACACCGGGGAGCTGTTTTTT. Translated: CASIMGQQNTGELFF. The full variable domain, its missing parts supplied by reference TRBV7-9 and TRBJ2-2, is DTGVSQNPRHKITKRGQNVTFRCDPISEHNRLYWYRQTLGQGPEFLTYFQNEAQLEKSRLLSDRFSAERPKGSFSTLEIQRTEQGDSAMYLCASIMGQQNTGELFFGEGSRLTVL.

The CDR3 DNA reads TGCGCCAGCAGCTCACAGGGGGCGGACACTGAAGCTTTCTTT. Its protein product is CASSSQGADTEAFF. The J gene is TRBJ1-1, the V gene TRBV5-1; the match to TRBD1 covers 9 bases. V trimming: 3 bases; J trimming: 3 bases; junction bases outside the gene matches: 3. Per germline, CDR1 SGHRS and CDR2 YFSETQ. The length of the CDR3 is 14 residues.

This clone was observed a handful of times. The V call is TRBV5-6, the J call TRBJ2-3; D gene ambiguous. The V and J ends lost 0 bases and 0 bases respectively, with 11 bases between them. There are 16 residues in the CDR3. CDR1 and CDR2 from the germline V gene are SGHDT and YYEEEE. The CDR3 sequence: CASSLAIRGSTDTQYF. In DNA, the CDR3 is TGTGCCAGCAGCTTGGCCATCCGCGGTAGCACAGATACGCAGTATTTT.

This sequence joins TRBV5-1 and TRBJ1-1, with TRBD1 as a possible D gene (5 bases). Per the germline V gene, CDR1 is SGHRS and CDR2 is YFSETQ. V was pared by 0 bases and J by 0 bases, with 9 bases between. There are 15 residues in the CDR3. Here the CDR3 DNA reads TGCGCCAGCAGCTTGGGGACAAGGGTGAACACTGAAGCTTTCTTT. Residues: CASSLGTRVNTEAFF. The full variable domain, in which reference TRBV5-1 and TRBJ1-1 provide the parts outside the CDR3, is KAGVTQTPRYLIKTRGQQVTLSCSPISGHRSVSWYQQTPGQGLQFLFEYFSETQRNKGNFPGRFSGRQFSNSRSEMNVSTLELGDSALYLCASSLGTRVNTEAFFGQGTRLTVV.

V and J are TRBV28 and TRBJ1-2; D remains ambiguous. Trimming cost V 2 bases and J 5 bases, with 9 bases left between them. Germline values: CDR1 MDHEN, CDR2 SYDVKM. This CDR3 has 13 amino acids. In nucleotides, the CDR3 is TGTGCCAGCAGTTTAGGGCCCGAGTATGGCTACACCTTC. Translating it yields CASSLGPEYGYTF.

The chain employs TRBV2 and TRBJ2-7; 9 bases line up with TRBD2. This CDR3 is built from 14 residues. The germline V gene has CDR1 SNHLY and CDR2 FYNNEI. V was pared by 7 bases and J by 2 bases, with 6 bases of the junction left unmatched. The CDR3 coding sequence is TGTGCCAGCACCTTAGCGGGGGTCCCCTACGAGCAGTACTTC. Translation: CASTLAGVPYEQYF.

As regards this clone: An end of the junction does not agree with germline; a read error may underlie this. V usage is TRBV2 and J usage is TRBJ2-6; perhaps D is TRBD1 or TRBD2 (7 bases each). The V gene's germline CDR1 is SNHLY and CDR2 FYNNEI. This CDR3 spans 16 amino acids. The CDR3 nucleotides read TGTGCCCGCAGGGGGGGACCGAACTCTGGGGCCAACGTCCTGACTTTC. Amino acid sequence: CARRGGPNSGANVLTF. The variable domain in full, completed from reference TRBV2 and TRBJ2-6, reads EPEVTQTPSHQVTQMGQEVILRCVPISNHLYFYWYRQILGQKVEFLVSFYNNEISEKSEIFDDQFSVERPDGSNFTLKIRSTKLEDSAMYFCARRGGPNSGANVLTFGAGSRLTVL.

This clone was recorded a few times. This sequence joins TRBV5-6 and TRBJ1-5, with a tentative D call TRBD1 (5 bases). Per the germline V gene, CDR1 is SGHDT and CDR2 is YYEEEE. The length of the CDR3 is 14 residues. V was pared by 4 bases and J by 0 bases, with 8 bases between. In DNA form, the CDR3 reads TGTGCCAGCAGCGCGACAGATAGCAATCAGCCCCAGCATTTT. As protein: CASSATDSNQPQHF.

In nucleotides, the CDR3 is TGTGCCAGCAGTGATTCGGGGAAGAGAGAAAAACTGTTTTTT. Amino acids: CASSDSGKREKLFF. The chain links TRBV6-1 to TRBJ1-4, with unresolved D. CDR3 length equals 14 residues. V lost 3 bases and J 8 bases, leaving 13 bases between the germline ends. Germline-derived CDR1 and CDR2 are MNHNS and SASEGT.

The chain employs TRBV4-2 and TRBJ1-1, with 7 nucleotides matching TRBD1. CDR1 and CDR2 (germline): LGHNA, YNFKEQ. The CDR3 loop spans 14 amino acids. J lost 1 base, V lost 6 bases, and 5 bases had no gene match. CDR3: CASSRPGGNTEAFF. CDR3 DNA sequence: TGTGCCAGCAGTCGACCAGGGGGGAACACTGAAGCTTTCTTT.

Here the CDR3 reads CASSGTSGKSTDTQYF. The CDR3 nucleotides are TGTGCCAGCTCCGGGACTAGCGGAAAAAGCACAGATACGCAGTATTTT. V and J are TRBV18 and TRBJ2-3; 11 bases are shared with TRBD2. The V gene end was trimmed by 6 bases and the J gene end by 0 bases; junction bases not matched to a gene: 5. CDR3 length equals 16 residues. Germline V gene data show CDR1 as KGHSH and CDR2 as LQKENI.

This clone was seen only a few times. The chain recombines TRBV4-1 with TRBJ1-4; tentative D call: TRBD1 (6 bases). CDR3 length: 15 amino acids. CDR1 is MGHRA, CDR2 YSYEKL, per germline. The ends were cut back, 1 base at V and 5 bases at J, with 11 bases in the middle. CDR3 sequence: CASSQVQGGNEKLFF. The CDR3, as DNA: TGCGCCAGCAGCCAAGTACAGGGTGGCAATGAAAAACTGTTTTTT.

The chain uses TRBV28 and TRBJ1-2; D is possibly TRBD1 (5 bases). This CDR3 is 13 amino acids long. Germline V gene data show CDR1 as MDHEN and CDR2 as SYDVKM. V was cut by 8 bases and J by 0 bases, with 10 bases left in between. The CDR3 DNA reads TGTGCCAGCGGAGACAGTGCTAACTATGGCTACACCTTC. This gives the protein CASGDSANYGYTF.

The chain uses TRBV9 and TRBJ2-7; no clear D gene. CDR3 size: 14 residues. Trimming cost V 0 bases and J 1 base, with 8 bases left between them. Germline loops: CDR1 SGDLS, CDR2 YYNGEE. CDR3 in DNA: TGTGCCAGCAGCGTAGGGGTCGGGTCCTACGAGCAGTACTTC. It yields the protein CASSVGVGSYEQYF. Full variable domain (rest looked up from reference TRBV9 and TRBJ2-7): DSGVTQTPKHLITATGQRVTLRCSPRSGDLSVYWYQQSLDQGLQFLIQYYNGEERAKGNILERFSAQQFPDLHSELNLSSLELGDSALYFCASSVGVGSYEQYFGPGTRLTVT.

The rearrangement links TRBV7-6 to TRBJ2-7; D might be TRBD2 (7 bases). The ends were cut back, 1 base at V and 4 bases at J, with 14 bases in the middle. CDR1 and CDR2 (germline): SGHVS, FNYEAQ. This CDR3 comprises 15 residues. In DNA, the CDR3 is TGTGCCAGCAGCTTAGGGGTGGGGGGGCCTTACGAGCAGTACTTC. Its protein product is CASSLGVGGPYEQYF.

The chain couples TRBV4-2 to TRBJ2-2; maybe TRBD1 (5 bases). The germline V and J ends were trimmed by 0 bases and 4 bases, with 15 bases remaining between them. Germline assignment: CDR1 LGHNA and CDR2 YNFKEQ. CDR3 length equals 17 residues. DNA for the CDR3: TGTGCCAGCAGCCAAGATCAGGCTGGACAAGTCACCGGGGAGCTGTTTTTT. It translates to CASSQDQAGQVTGELFF.

The CDR3 DNA is TGTGCCAGCAGCCCCTTTGGGACAGCTGCCTATGGCTACACCTTC. It codes for CASSPFGTAAYGYTF. The chain carries TRBV7-8 and TRBJ1-2; 7 nucleotides agree with TRBD1. Germline CDR1 is SGHVS and CDR2 is FQNEAQ. This CDR3 has 15 amino acids. Trimming removed 5 bases from V and 4 bases from J; junction bases left unmatched: 10.

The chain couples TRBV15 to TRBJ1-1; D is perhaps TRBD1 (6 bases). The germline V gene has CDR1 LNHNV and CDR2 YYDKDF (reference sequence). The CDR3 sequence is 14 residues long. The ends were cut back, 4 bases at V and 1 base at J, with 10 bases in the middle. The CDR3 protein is CATSIGQTNTEAFF. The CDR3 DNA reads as TGTGCCACCAGCATAGGACAGACGAACACTGAAGCTTTCTTT.

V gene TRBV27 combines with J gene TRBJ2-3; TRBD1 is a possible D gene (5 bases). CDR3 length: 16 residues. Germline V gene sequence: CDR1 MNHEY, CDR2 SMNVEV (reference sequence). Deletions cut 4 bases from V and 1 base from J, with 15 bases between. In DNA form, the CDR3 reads TGTGCCAGCAGTTCACCAGGGAAGTCTGGCACAGATACGCAGTATTTT. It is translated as CASSSPGKSGTDTQYF.

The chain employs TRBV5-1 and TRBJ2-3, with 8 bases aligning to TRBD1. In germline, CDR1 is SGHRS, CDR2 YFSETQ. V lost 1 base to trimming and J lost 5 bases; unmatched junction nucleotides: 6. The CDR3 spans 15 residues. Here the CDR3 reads CASSLSAGGIDTQYF. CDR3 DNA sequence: TGCGCCAGCAGCTTGTCGGCAGGGGGCATAGATACGCAGTATTTT.

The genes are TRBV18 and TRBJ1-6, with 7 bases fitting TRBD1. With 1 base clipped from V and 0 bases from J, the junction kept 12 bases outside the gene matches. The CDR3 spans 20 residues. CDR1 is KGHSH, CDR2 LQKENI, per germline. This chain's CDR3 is CASSPLPWDRTNSYNSPLHF. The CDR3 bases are TGTGCCAGCTCACCACTACCCTGGGACAGAACAAACTCCTATAATTCACCCCTCCACTTT.

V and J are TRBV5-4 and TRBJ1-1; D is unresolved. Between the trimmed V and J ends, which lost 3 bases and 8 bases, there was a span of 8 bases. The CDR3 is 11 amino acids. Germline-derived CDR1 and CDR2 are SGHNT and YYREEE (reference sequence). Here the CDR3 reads CASSSRTEAFF. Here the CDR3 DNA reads TGTGCCAGCAGCTCGCGCACCGAAGCTTTCTTT.

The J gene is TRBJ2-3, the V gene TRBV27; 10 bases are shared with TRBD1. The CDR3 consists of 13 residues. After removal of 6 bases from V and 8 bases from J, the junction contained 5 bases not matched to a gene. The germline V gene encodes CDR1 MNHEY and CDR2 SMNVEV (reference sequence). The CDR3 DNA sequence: TGTGCCAGCAGCCGACAGGGGGCTGGTACGCAGTATTTT. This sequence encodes CASSRQGAGTQYF.

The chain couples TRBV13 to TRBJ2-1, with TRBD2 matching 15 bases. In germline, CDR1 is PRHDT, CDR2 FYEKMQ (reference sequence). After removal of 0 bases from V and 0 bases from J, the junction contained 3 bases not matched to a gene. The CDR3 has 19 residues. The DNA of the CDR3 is TGTGCCAGCAGCTTAGGGGGACTAGCGGGAGGTAGCTCCTACAATGAGCAGTTCTTC. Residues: CASSLGGLAGGSSYNEQFF.

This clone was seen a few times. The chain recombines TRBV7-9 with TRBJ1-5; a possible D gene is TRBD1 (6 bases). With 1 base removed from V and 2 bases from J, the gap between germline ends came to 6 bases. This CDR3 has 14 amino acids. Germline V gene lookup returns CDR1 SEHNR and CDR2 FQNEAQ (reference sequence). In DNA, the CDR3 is TGTGCCAGCAGCTTAGGACAGGGCAATCAGCCCCAGCATTTT. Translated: CASSLGQGNQPQHF.

CDR3 coding DNA: TGTGCCAGCTCACCACCGGGGCTTCCCGGGGAGCTGTTTTTT. It translates to CASSPPGLPGELFF. The chain is built from TRBV18 and TRBJ2-2; D perhaps matches TRBD1 (5 bases). CDR1 and CDR2 (germline): KGHSH, LQKENI. This CDR3 has 14 residues. V was clipped by 0 bases and J by 6 bases, with 8 bases between them.

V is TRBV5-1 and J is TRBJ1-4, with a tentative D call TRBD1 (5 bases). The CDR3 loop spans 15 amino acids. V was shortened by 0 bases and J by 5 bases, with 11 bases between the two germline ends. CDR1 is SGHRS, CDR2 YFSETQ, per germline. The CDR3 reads CASSLEGRVNEKLFF. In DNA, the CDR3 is TGCGCCAGCAGCTTGGAGGGGAGGGTAAATGAAAAACTGTTTTTT.

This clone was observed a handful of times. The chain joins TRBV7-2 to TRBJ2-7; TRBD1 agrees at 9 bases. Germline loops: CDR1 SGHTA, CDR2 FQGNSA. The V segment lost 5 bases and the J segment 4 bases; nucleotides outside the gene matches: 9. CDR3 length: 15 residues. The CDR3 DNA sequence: TGTGCCAGCAGCCCAACAGGGGGCAGTGGTTACGAGCAGTACTTC. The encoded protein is CASSPTGGSGYEQYF.

Here the CDR3 reads CASRDRVYYEQYF. For the CDR3, the DNA is TGTGCCAGCCGGGACAGGGTGTACTACGAGCAGTACTTC. The genes are TRBV2 and TRBJ2-7, with TRBD1 matching 9 bases. Unmatched junction bases numbered 5, after V lost 8 bases and J lost 3 bases. The CDR3 extends over 13 amino acids. Germline assignment: CDR1 SNHLY and CDR2 FYNNEI.